These 15 T cell receptor beta chains share one sample of origin, sequenced in a study of blood T cells in healthy people across ages. A sample-barcoded 5' primer and a J-beta primer mix were used in a second PCR of about 7 to 11 cycles. TCRdb processed the 5' RACE reads anew with MiXCR; each CDR3 protein has one entry. The sample yields 800,000 to 950,000 distinct CDR3 sequences, 48% seen once. What was sequenced was blood. These receptors were taken from a man aged 30-40 years in good health.

The V gene is TRBV2, the J gene TRBJ2-2; possible D gene TRBD2, 5 bases. This CDR3 contains 16 residues. V lost 6 bases, J lost 0 bases, and 14 bases lay in between. CDR1 is SNHLY, CDR2 FYNNEI, per germline. CDR3 bases: TGTGCCAGCAGAAAGGAGGCACTCTCGAACACCGGGGAGCTGTTTTTT. This sequence encodes CASRKEALSNTGELFF.

V usage is TRBV12-3 or TRBV12-4 and J usage is TRBJ2-4; TRBD1 matches at 9 bases. The J call may be incorrect, as the DNA end agrees better with TRBJ2-7. There are 15 residues in the CDR3. CDR3 protein: CASSSPGQGTHEQYF. The CDR3 DNA is TGTGCCAGCAGTTCGCCGGGACAGGGTACCCACGAGCAGTACTTC.

The CDR3 nucleotides read TGTGCCATCAGTGACAGAGACAGGAACACTGAAGCTTTCTTT. This translates into CAISDRDRNTEAFF. The chain employs TRBV10-3 and TRBJ1-1; the D gene is possibly TRBD1 (5 bases). The V end was cut by 3 bases, the J end by 1 base, with 9 bases between. CDR3 length: 14 residues. Germline CDR1 is ENHRY and CDR2 is SYGVKD.

This chain connects TRBV7-2 to TRBJ2-7; perhaps D is TRBD1 or TRBD2 (5 bases each). The ends were cut back, 5 bases at V and 4 bases at J, with 24 bases in the middle. The CDR3 totals 17 residues. CDR1 is SGHTA, CDR2 FQGNSA, per germline. This CDR3 reads CASSRGPGRVKVYEQYF. The DNA for the CDR3 is TGTGCCAGCAGCCGGGGCCCCGGCCGCGTAAAGGTGTACGAGCAGTACTTC.

The chain recombines TRBV30 with TRBJ1-4, with D tentatively TRBD1 (6 bases). The CDR3 runs 12 residues. Germline CDR1 is GTSNPN and CDR2 is SVGIG (reference sequence). V was trimmed by 2 bases and J by 8 bases, leaving 9 bases between them. CDR3 sequence: CAWSQGREKLFF. CDR3 sequence (DNA): TGTGCCTGGAGTCAGGGGAGGGAAAAACTGTTTTTT. Full variable domain (remainder filled in from reference TRBV30 and TRBJ1-4): SQTIHQWPATLVQPVGSPLSLECTVEGTSNPNLYWYRQAAGRGLQLLFYSVGIGQISSEVPQNLSASRPQDRQFILSSKKLLLSDSGFYLCAWSQGREKLFFGSGTQLSVL.

This clonotype was counted a few times. This chain uses TRBV4-3 with TRBJ1-5; D gene ambiguous. Looked up from germline, CDR1 is LGHNA and CDR2 is YSLEER. With 0 bases removed from V and 4 bases from J, the gap between germline ends came to 4 bases. There are 13 residues in the CDR3. CDR3 loop: CASSQETNQPQHF. CDR3 nucleotide sequence: TGCGCCAGCAGCCAAGAAACTAATCAGCCCCAGCATTTT.

This clonotype was counted a few times. The chain joins TRBV7-6 to TRBJ1-5; TRBD1 might be the D (6 bases). The germline gives CDR1 SGHVS, CDR2 FNYEAQ. The V gene lost 4 bases and the J gene lost 1 base, with 17 bases spanning the gap. CDR3 length: 17 residues. The DNA of the CDR3 is TGTGCCAGCAGCTCCCGGGCAGGGGAAAGGAGCAATCAGCCCCAGCATTTT. This encodes CASSSRAGERSNQPQHF.

This clonotype was counted a few times. The chain employs TRBV3-1 and TRBJ2-3; D is perhaps TRBD2 (5 bases). The germline V and J ends were trimmed by 4 bases and 2 bases, with 13 bases remaining between them. Looked up from germline, CDR1 is LGHDT and CDR2 is YNNKEL (reference sequence). The length of the CDR3 is 15 residues. CDR3 DNA sequence: TGTGCCAGCAGCCCCGGACTCCAGGACACAGATACGCAGTATTTT. Protein product: CASSPGLQDTDTQYF.

The V call is TRBV20-1, the J call TRBJ2-1; TRBD2 aligns across 13 bases. The junction had 9 bases not matched to a gene; V was cut back by 6 bases and J by 7 bases. Germline loops: CDR1 DFQATT, CDR2 SNEGSKA (reference sequence). The CDR3 is 15 residues long. In nucleotides, the CDR3 is TGCAGTGCGGGTAGGACTAGCGGGAGTGGGAATGAGCAGTTCTTC. It codes for CSAGRTSGSGNEQFF.

Ten or more counts support this clonotype. The chain uses TRBV20-1 and TRBJ2-7; D is undetermined. The CDR3 sequence is 10 residues long. Trimming cost V 5 bases and J 10 bases, with 12 bases left between them. Germline V CDR1 and CDR2: DFQATT, SNEGSKA (reference sequence). CDR3 region: CSALYPSQYF. CDR3 bases: TGCAGTGCTCTATATCCGTCCCAGTACTTC.

This clonotype came up once. This sequence joins TRBV14 and TRBJ2-4; D possibly matches TRBD1 or TRBD2 (5 bases each). The J call could be wrong; TRBJ2-7 is a better fit for the DNA end. The germline V gene has CDR1 SGHDN and CDR2 FVKESK. The CDR3 is 16 residues long. CDR3: CASSFSGQVNRYEQYF. The DNA of the CDR3 is TGTGCCAGCAGCTTTTCGGGGCAGGTGAATAGGTACGAGCAGTACTTC.

The sample holds a few counts of this clonotype. The rearrangement joins TRBV12-5 to TRBJ2-1; D may match TRBD1 or TRBD2 (5 bases each). Germline assignment: CDR1 LGHNT and CDR2 FRNRAP. The germline V and J ends were trimmed by 5 bases and 0 bases, with 8 bases remaining between them. The CDR3 extends over 14 amino acids. The CDR3 DNA reads as TGTGCTAGTGGTGAGGGGAGCTCCTACAATGAGCAGTTCTTC. As protein: CASGEGSSYNEQFF.

This clonotype was counted only a few times. This chain uses TRBV20-1 with TRBJ2-1, with a weak D call TRBD2 (6 bases). Germline V gene data show CDR1 as DFQATT and CDR2 as SNEGSKA (reference sequence). Trimming took 4 bases from V and 6 from J, leaving 16 bases between them. The CDR3 totals 14 residues. CDR3 DNA: TGCAGTGCTATGGCGGGGTTTAGTCGCAATGAGCAGTTCTTC. Translating gives CSAMAGFSRNEQFF.

Ten or more counts support this clonotype. The chain joins TRBV12-5 to TRBJ2-5; 7 nucleotides match TRBD1. V trimming: 5 bases; J trimming: 4 bases; junction bases outside the gene matches: 4. This CDR3 contains 13 residues. Germline CDR1 is LGHNT and CDR2 is FRNRAP. As DNA, the CDR3 is TGTGCTAGTGGTCTGGGACAGCGAGAGACCCAGTACTTC. It codes for CASGLGQRETQYF.

This clonotype came up many times. The rearrangement uses TRBV5-1 and TRBJ2-1, with 8 bases aligning to TRBD1. The CDR3 contains 14 residues. Trimming cost V 7 bases and J 1 base; bases outside gene matches: 4. Germline loops: CDR1 SGHRS, CDR2 YFSETQ. The CDR3 nucleotides read TGCGCCAGCGGACAGGGTTCATCCTACAATGAGCAGTTCTTC. It codes for CASGQGSSYNEQFF. Based on the CDR3 plus reference TRBV5-1 and TRBJ2-1, the full variable domain is KAGVTQTPRYLIKTRGQQVTLSCSPISGHRSVSWYQQTPGQGLQFLFEYFSETQRNKGNFPGRFSGRQFSNSRSEMNVSTLELGDSALYLCASGQGSSYNEQFFGPGTRLTVL.